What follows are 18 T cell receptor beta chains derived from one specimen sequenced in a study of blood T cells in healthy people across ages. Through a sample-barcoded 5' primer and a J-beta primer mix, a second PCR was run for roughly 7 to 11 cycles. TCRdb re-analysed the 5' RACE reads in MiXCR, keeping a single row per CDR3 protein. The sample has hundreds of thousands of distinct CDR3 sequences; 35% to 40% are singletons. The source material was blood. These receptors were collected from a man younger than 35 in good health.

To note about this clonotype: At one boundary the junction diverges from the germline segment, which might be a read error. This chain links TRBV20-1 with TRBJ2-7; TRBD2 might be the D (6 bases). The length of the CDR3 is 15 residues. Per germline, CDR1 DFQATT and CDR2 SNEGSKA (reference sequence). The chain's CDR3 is CNASISSGSAYEQYF. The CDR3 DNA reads TGCAATGCTAGCATCTCGAGCGGGTCTGCCTACGAGCAGTACTTC.

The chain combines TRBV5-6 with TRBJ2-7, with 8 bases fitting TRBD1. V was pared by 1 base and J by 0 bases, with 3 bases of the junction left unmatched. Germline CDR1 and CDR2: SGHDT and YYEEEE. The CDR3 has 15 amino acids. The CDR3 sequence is CASSLRTGFSYEQYF. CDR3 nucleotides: TGTGCCAGCAGCTTGAGGACAGGGTTCTCCTACGAGCAGTACTTC.

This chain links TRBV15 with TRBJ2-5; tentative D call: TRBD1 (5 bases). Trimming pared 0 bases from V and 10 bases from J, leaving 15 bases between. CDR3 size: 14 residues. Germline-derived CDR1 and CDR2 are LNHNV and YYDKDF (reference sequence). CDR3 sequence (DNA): TGTGCCACCAGCAGAGATGGGTGGCAGGGCAACCAGTACTTC. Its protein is CATSRDGWQGNQYF.

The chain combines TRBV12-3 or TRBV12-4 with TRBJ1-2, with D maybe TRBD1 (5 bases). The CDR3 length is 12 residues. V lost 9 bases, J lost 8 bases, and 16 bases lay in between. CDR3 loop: CASLYGRGGYTF. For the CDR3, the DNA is TGTGCCAGTTTGTACGGGAGGGGAGGCTACACCTTC.

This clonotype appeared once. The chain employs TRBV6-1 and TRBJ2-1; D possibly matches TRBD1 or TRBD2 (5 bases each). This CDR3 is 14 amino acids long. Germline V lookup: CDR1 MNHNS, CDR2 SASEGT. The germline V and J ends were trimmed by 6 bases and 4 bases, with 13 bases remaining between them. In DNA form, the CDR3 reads TGTGCCAGCAGGGAACCGGGGCCTTACAATGAGCAGTTCTTC. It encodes CASREPGPYNEQFF.

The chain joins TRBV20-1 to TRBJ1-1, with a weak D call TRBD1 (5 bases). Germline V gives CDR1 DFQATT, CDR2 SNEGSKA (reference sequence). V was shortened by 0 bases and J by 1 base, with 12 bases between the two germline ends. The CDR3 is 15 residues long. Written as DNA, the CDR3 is TGCAGTGCTAGAGACCCGAGACAGACGAACACTGAAGCTTTCTTT. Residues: CSARDPRQTNTEAFF.

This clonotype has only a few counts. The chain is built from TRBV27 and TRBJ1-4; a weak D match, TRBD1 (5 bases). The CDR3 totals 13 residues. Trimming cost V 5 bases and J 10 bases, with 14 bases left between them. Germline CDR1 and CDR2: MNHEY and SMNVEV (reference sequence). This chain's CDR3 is CASSPRDGGKLFF. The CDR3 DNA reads TGTGCCAGCAGTCCCCGGGACGGAGGAAAACTGTTTTTT.

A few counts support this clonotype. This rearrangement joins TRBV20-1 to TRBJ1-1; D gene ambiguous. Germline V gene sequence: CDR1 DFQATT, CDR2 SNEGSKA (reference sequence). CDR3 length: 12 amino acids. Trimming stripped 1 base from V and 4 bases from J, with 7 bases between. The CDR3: CSARGAGTEAFF. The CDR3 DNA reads TGCAGTGCTAGAGGGGCCGGCACTGAAGCTTTCTTT.

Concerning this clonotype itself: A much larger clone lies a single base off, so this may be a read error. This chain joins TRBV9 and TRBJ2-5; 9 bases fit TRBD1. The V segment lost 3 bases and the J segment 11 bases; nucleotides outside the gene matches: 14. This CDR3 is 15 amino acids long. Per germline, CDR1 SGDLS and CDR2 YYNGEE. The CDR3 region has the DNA TGTGCCAGCAGCGCGGGACAGGGAGAGTACAATGAGCAGTACTTC. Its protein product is CASSAGQGEYNEQYF.

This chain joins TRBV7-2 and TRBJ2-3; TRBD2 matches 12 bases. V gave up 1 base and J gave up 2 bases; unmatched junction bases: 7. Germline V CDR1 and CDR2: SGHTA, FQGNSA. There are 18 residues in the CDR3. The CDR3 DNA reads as TGTGCCAGCAGCTTAGACTTACTAGCGGGGGGATTCACAGATACGCAGTATTTT. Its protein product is CASSLDLLAGGFTDTQYF.

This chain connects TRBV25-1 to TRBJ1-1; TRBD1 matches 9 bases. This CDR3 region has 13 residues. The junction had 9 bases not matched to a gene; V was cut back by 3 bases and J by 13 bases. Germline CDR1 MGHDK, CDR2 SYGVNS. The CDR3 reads CASSDGGTGIGFF. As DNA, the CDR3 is TGTGCCAGCAGTGATGGCGGGACAGGGATTGGTTTCTTT. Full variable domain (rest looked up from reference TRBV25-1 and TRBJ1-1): EADIYQTPRYLVIGTGKKITLECSQTMGHDKMYWYQQDPGMELHLIHYSYGVNSTEKGDLSSESTVSRIRTEHFPLTLESARPSHTSQYLCASSDGGTGIGFFGQGTRLTVV.

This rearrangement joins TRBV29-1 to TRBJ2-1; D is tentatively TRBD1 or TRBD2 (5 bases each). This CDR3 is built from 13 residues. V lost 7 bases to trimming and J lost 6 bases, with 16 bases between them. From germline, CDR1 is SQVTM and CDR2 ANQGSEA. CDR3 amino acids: CSAPTPGGNEQFF. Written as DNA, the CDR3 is TGCAGCGCCCCGACCCCTGGGGGCAATGAGCAGTTCTTC.

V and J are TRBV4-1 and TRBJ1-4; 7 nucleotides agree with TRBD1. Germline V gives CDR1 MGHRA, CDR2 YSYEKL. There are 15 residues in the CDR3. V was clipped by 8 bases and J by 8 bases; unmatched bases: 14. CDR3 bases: TGCGCCAGCCAAGGAACAAAGGGGGCAAGGGAAAAACTGTTTTTT. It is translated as CASQGTKGAREKLFF.

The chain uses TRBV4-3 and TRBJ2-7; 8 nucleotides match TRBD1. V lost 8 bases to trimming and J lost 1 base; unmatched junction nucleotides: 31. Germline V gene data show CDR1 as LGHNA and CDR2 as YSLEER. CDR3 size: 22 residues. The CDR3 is CASYYPSQEGQEDIGRSYEQYF. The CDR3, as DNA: TGCGCCAGCTATTACCCCTCCCAAGAGGGACAGGAGGACATAGGAAGGTCCTACGAGCAGTACTTC.

Written as DNA, the CDR3 is TGTGCCAGCAGCCAAGAAGACAGGGGCGACACCGGGGAGCTGTTTTTT. Translating it yields CASSQEDRGDTGELFF. V gene TRBV4-2 combines with J gene TRBJ2-2; 8 positions agree with TRBD1. The CDR3 is 16 residues long. V was clipped by 0 bases and J by 3 bases; unmatched bases: 3. The germline V gene has CDR1 LGHNA and CDR2 YNFKEQ.

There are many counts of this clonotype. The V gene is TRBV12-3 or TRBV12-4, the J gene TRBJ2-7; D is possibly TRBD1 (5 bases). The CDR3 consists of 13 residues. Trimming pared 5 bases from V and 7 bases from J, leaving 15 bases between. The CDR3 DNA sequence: TGTGCCAGCAGTCCCACAGGATTGGAGGAGCAGTACTTC. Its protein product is CASSPTGLEEQYF.

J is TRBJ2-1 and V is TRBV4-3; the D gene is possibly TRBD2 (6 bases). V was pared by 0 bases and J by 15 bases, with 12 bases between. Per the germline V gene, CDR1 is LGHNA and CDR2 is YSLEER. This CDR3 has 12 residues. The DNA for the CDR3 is TGCGCCAGCAGCCAAGAAGGAGGGCCCCGGTTCTTC. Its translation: CASSQEGGPRFF.

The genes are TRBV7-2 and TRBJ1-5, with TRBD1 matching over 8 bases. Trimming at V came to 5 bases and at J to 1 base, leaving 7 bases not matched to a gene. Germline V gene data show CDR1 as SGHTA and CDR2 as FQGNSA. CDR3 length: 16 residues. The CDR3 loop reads CASSGETGVSNQPQHF. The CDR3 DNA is TGTGCCAGCAGCGGAGAGACAGGGGTAAGCAATCAGCCCCAGCATTTT.